Listed here are 31 T cell receptor beta chains from one sample, sequenced in a study of T cells after yellow fever vaccination. TCRdb re-called the 5' RACE reads through MiXCR, storing one row per CDR3 protein. The sample has 300,000 or so distinct CDR3 sequences, 10% to 15% seen once. Source: CD4+ T cells sorted from PBMCs, taken 45 days after the yellow fever booster vaccination. The receptor set was obtained from a man aged 25-45 years who received the YFV17D yellow fever vaccine.

This clonotype was recorded a few times. V is TRBV9 and J is TRBJ2-7; 7 nucleotides match TRBD2. The CDR3 spans 15 residues. Germline V gene sequence: CDR1 SGDLS, CDR2 YYNGEE. Losses at the gene ends were 0 bases for V and 4 bases for J; bases not matched to a gene: 7. Here the CDR3 reads CASSVGWTSGYEQYF. Here the CDR3 DNA reads TGTGCCAGCAGCGTAGGGTGGACTAGTGGTTACGAGCAGTACTTC.

The chain has TRBV10-2 and TRBJ2-1, with 11 bases aligning to TRBD2. Germline CDR1 and CDR2: WSHSY and SAAADI. The CDR3 has 16 residues. After removal of 6 bases from V and 1 base from J, the junction contained 5 bases not matched to a gene. CDR3 region: CASRTSGASSYNEQFF. For the CDR3, the DNA is TGCGCCAGCAGGACTAGCGGGGCGTCGTCCTACAATGAGCAGTTCTTC.

V usage is TRBV7-8 and J usage is TRBJ1-6; D call uncertain. This CDR3 has 14 residues. Germline lookup yields CDR1 SGHVS and CDR2 FQNEAQ. The ends were cut back, 4 bases at V and 9 bases at J, with 13 bases in the middle. CDR3: CASSSLAAGSPLHF. The CDR3 nucleotides read TGTGCCAGCAGCTCCCTCGCGGCCGGTTCACCCCTCCACTTT.

V usage is TRBV5-6 and J usage is TRBJ2-5; D might be TRBD1 (6 bases). V gave up 0 bases and J gave up 6 bases, with 12 bases separating them. Germline V gene data show CDR1 as SGHDT and CDR2 as YYEEEE. This CDR3 spans 14 amino acids. The CDR3 reads CASSLALGAKTQYF. CDR3 DNA: TGTGCCAGCAGCTTGGCCCTGGGGGCAAAGACCCAGTACTTC.

This clonotype was seen a handful of times. The V and J genes are TRBV7-9 and TRBJ1-4, with unresolved D. CDR1 is SEHNR, CDR2 FQNEAQ, per germline (reference sequence). V lost 8 bases and J 8 bases, leaving 9 bases between the germline ends. The CDR3 totals 11 residues. The CDR3 loop reads CASVRWEKLFF. CDR3 coding DNA: TGTGCCAGCGTTCGGTGGGAAAAACTGTTTTTT.

This clonotype was found a few times. The genes are TRBV5-5 and TRBJ2-7; D gene ambiguous. The V and J ends lost 3 bases and 6 bases respectively, with 7 bases between them. From germline, CDR1 is SGHKS and CDR2 YYEKEE (reference sequence). This CDR3 spans 11 amino acids. Here the CDR3 reads CASSSDTEQYF. The CDR3 region has the DNA TGTGCCAGCAGCTCAGATACCGAGCAGTACTTC. Using reference TRBV5-5 and TRBJ2-7 for the parts outside the CDR3, the full variable domain is DAGVTQSPTHLIKTRGQQVTLRCSPISGHKSVSWYQQVLGQGPQFIFQYYEKEERGRGNFPDRFSARQFPNYSSELNVNALLLGDSALYLCASSSDTEQYFGPGTRLTVT.

J is TRBJ2-3 and V is TRBV25-1, with 13 bases matching TRBD2. J was trimmed by 6 bases and V by 4 bases; bases with no gene match: 13. CDR1 and CDR2 from the germline V gene are MGHDK and SYGVNS. This CDR3 has 18 residues. In DNA, the CDR3 is TGTGCCAGCAGTGGAGGGACTAGCGGGACCCCCAGCATGGATACGCAGTATTTT. It specifies CASSGGTSGTPSMDTQYF.

This clonotype was observed a single time. V is TRBV20-1 and J is TRBJ1-5; 8 positions match TRBD1. Germline trimming cut 5 bases from V and 9 bases from J; bases unmatched to any gene: 15. From germline, CDR1 is DFQATT and CDR2 SNEGSKA (reference sequence). The CDR3 is 15 amino acids. The CDR3, as DNA: TGCAGTGCTCGTGCTGGGCAGGGGGCCGGTCGGCCCCAGCATTTT. Its protein product is CSARAGQGAGRPQHF.

This chain connects TRBV5-4 to TRBJ1-3; D not certain. V was pared by 0 bases and J by 0 bases, with 7 bases between. CDR1 and CDR2 (germline): SGHNT, YYREEE (reference sequence). The CDR3 spans 15 residues. CDR3 sequence (DNA): TGTGCCAGCAGCTTGGGGGCTCTCTCTGGAAACACCATATATTTT. Protein sequence: CASSLGALSGNTIYF.

The chain is built from TRBV29-1 and TRBJ2-1; 7 nucleotides agree with TRBD1. Germline V CDR1 and CDR2: SQVTM, ANQGSEA. Unmatched junction bases numbered 13, after V lost 2 bases and J lost 9 bases. The CDR3 sequence is 15 residues long. The CDR3 protein is CSVEPDRDVHGEQFF. CDR3 bases: TGCAGCGTTGAACCAGACAGGGACGTCCACGGTGAGCAGTTCTTC.

The V call is TRBV5-4, the J call TRBJ2-7; TRBD2 aligns across 10 bases. This CDR3 has 17 amino acids. Germline CDR1 and CDR2: SGHNT and YYREEE (reference sequence). V dropped 4 bases and J dropped 5; count of bases not matched to a gene: 15. The CDR3 region has the DNA TGTGCCAGCAGCAGCGACCCTATAGCGGGAGGAGGGCACGAGCAGTACTTC. This gives the protein CASSSDPIAGGGHEQYF.

The chain carries TRBV12-3 or TRBV12-4 and TRBJ2-7; 8 bases align to TRBD2. The CDR3 is 15 residues long. V lost 6 bases, J lost 2 bases, and 9 bases stayed unmatched. CDR3 in DNA: TGTGCCAGCAGGCCTCAATCGGGAGGGCCCTACGAGCAGTACTTC. Translation gives CASRPQSGGPYEQYF.

This clonotype was counted between two and nine times. The V gene is TRBV12-3 or TRBV12-4, the J gene TRBJ2-5, with 7 bases fitting TRBD1. Trimming at V came to 4 bases and at J to 5 bases, leaving 7 bases not matched to a gene. The CDR3 is 14 amino acids. The CDR3 DNA follows: TGTGCCAGCAGTTCCGGGGACAGAGGGGAGACCCAGTACTTC. This codes for CASSSGDRGETQYF.

This chain uses TRBV21-1 with TRBJ2-7. TRBV21-1 is given as a pseudogene. The CDR3 is made up of 11 amino acids. This chain's CDR3 is CASSELREQYF. In DNA form, the CDR3 reads TGTGCCAGCAGCGAATTGAGGGAGCAGTACTTC.

The CDR3 nucleotides are TGCGCCAGCAGCAAGAGGACCTCCGACAGGGTCAGCTCCTACGAGCAGTACTTC. Its protein product is CASSKRTSDRVSSYEQYF. The chain recombines TRBV5-1 with TRBJ2-7; 7 bases align to TRBD1. V shed 4 bases, J shed 0 bases, and the junction held 16 bases outside the gene matches. Looked up from germline, CDR1 is SGHRS and CDR2 is YFSETQ. CDR3 length: 18 amino acids.

The chain combines TRBV3-1 with TRBJ2-2; 13 bases are shared with TRBD2. Germline CDR1 is LGHDT and CDR2 is YNNKEL (reference sequence). V dropped 0 bases and J dropped 1; count of bases not matched to a gene: 8. The CDR3 is 20 residues long. As DNA, the CDR3 is TGTGCCAGCAGCCAAGATCGAAGACTAGCGGGAGGACTGAACACCGGGGAGCTGTTTTTT. Its translation: CASSQDRRLAGGLNTGELFF.

The J gene is TRBJ2-2, the V gene TRBV5-1; tentatively, D is TRBD2 (5 bases). Deletions cut 4 bases from V and 0 bases from J, with 13 bases between. This CDR3 has 16 residues. Per germline, CDR1 SGHRS and CDR2 YFSETQ. CDR3 sequence reads: CASSRRLAANTGELFF. CDR3 DNA sequence: TGCGCCAGCAGCAGGAGGCTAGCCGCGAACACCGGGGAGCTGTTTTTT. The full variable domain, rest sourced from reference TRBV5-1 and TRBJ2-2, is KAGVTQTPRYLIKTRGQQVTLSCSPISGHRSVSWYQQTPGQGLQFLFEYFSETQRNKGNFPGRFSGRQFSNSRSEMNVSTLELGDSALYLCASSRRLAANTGELFFGEGSRLTVL.

This clonotype occurred a few times. The chain has TRBV18 and TRBJ2-3; 13 bases map to TRBD2. Trimming removed 6 bases from V and 7 bases from J; junction bases left unmatched: 10. Germline V gene data show CDR1 as KGHSH and CDR2 as LQKENI. CDR3 size: 16 residues. The CDR3 DNA reads as TGTGCCAGCTCTCGCCCACTAGCGGGAGGGCCGCATACGCAGTATTTT. As protein: CASSRPLAGGPHTQYF.

This rearrangement joins TRBV6-1 to TRBJ2-3, with 9 bases that match TRBD1. The germline gives CDR1 MNHNS, CDR2 SASEGT. V was clipped by 7 bases and J by 3 bases; unmatched bases: 5. CDR3 size: 14 residues. CDR3 sequence (DNA): TGTGCCAGCATTGGGACAGGGATGACAGATACGCAGTATTTT. Its protein product is CASIGTGMTDTQYF.

The V and J genes are TRBV6-2 or TRBV6-3 and TRBJ2-7; 7 nucleotides align to TRBD1. CDR1 and CDR2 from the germline V gene are MNHEY and SVGEGT. With V trimmed by 5 bases and J by 2 bases, 15 bases remained unmatched. This CDR3 has 17 residues. CDR3 in DNA: TGTGCCAGCAGTGCACTCGCCCGTGGGGGACAGACCTACGAGCAGTACTTC. Translation: CASSALARGGQTYEQYF.

This clonotype has more than one count but fewer than ten. The chain links TRBV7-8 to TRBJ2-3; D uncertain. Per the germline V gene, CDR1 is SGHVS and CDR2 is FQNEAQ. This CDR3 region has 17 residues. V gave up 0 bases and J gave up 0 bases, with 13 bases separating them. The chain's CDR3 is CASSLAYMTASTDTQYF. The CDR3, as DNA: TGTGCCAGCAGCTTAGCTTACATGACGGCTAGCACAGATACGCAGTATTTT.

J is TRBJ1-2 and V is TRBV5-1; no definite D call. V was cut by 0 bases and J by 5 bases, with 8 bases left in between. Germline values: CDR1 SGHRS, CDR2 YFSETQ. The CDR3 totals 13 residues. CDR3 in amino acids: CASSLDQAYGYTF. As DNA, the CDR3 is TGCGCCAGCAGCTTGGATCAGGCTTATGGCTACACCTTC. The full variable domain, completed using reference TRBV5-1 and TRBJ1-2, is KAGVTQTPRYLIKTRGQQVTLSCSPISGHRSVSWYQQTPGQGLQFLFEYFSETQRNKGNFPGRFSGRQFSNSRSEMNVSTLELGDSALYLCASSLDQAYGYTFGSGTRLTVV.

This clonotype has just a few counts. This chain joins TRBV2 and TRBJ2-5; no reliable D call. Germline assignment: CDR1 SNHLY and CDR2 FYNNEI. Trimming removed 8 bases from V and 7 bases from J, with 14 bases in between. CDR3 size: 12 residues. As DNA, the CDR3 is TGTGCCAGCCGAGGTTTGGAAACGACCCAGTACTTC. Translation gives CASRGLETTQYF.

This clonotype was seen a handful of times. The chain links TRBV5-1 to TRBJ2-1, with TRBD1 identical over 9 bases. Per the germline V gene, CDR1 is SGHRS and CDR2 is YFSETQ. There are 16 residues in the CDR3. After removal of 4 bases from V and 1 base from J, the junction contained 6 bases not matched to a gene. The CDR3 reads CASSGGTGQSYNEQFF. The DNA for the CDR3 is TGCGCCAGCAGCGGGGGGACAGGGCAATCCTACAATGAGCAGTTCTTC.

This clonotype appeared a few times. This chain uses TRBV2 with TRBJ2-7, with a tentative D call TRBD1 (6 bases). From germline, CDR1 is SNHLY and CDR2 FYNNEI. The V and J ends lost 11 bases and 2 bases respectively, with 19 bases between them. The CDR3 is 14 residues long. The chain's CDR3 is CAGFRDIKTYEQYF. The CDR3, as DNA: TGTGCCGGGTTCCGGGACATAAAAACCTACGAGCAGTACTTC.

There are many counts of this clonotype. CDR3 sequence reads: CASSLEPLRGQTFTEQYF. CDR3 DNA: TGTGCCAGCAGCTTAGAGCCTCTCCGGGGACAGACTTTTACCGAGCAGTACTTC. V and J are TRBV11-1 and TRBJ2-7, with 7 bases that match TRBD1. The CDR3 runs 18 residues. CDR1 SGHAT and CDR2 FQDESV come from the germline V gene (reference sequence). V was clipped by 1 base and J by 6 bases; unmatched bases: 18.

V and J are TRBV12-3 or TRBV12-4 and TRBJ2-1; D possibly corresponds to TRBD2 (6 bases). The germline V and J ends were trimmed by 8 bases and 1 base, with 9 bases remaining between them. The CDR3 is made up of 13 amino acids. The CDR3 DNA sequence: TGTGCCAGCGGACGGGGGTCCTACAATGAGCAGTTCTTC. Translation: CASGRGSYNEQFF.

This clonotype was observed a single time. The rearrangement uses TRBV10-3 and TRBJ1-5; 9 nucleotides line up with TRBD1. Germline CDR1 ENHRY, CDR2 SYGVKD. V trimming: 0 bases; J trimming: 11 bases; junction bases outside the gene matches: 8. The CDR3 spans 15 residues. CDR3 DNA: TGTGCCATCAGTGAGTCAGGGACAGGGACCCAGACCCAGCATTTT. Encoded protein: CAISESGTGTQTQHF.

This clonotype appeared a few times. V and J are TRBV12-3 or TRBV12-4 and TRBJ2-4; tentatively, D is TRBD1 or TRBD2 (5 bases each). With 4 bases removed from V and 9 bases from J, the gap between germline ends came to 13 bases. The CDR3 has 13 amino acids. For the CDR3, the DNA is TGTGCCAGCAGTTCAGCGGACCAGGGCATTCAGTACTTC. It encodes CASSSADQGIQYF.

This sequence joins TRBV10-3 and TRBJ2-1, with 7 positions matching TRBD2. Germline V lookup: CDR1 ENHRY, CDR2 SYGVKD. The V gene end was trimmed by 0 bases and the J gene end by 4 bases; junction bases not matched to a gene: 6. The CDR3 runs to 16 residues. The CDR3: CAISESRTSAYNEQFF. DNA for the CDR3: TGTGCCATCAGTGAGTCGAGAACTAGCGCTTACAATGAGCAGTTCTTC.

The chain employs TRBV7-2 and TRBJ1-6; 7 nucleotides match TRBD1. The CDR3 totals 15 residues. With 5 bases clipped from V and 6 bases from J, the junction kept 7 bases outside the gene matches. The V gene's germline CDR1 is SGHTA and CDR2 FQGNSA. The CDR3 loop is CASSLQGVPNSPLHF. Here the CDR3 DNA reads TGTGCCAGCAGCCTCCAGGGGGTCCCTAATTCACCCCTCCACTTT. The full variable domain, rest sourced from reference TRBV7-2 and TRBJ1-6, is GAGVSQSPSNKVTEKGKDVELRCDPISGHTALYWYRQSLGQGLEFLIYFQGNSAPDKSGLPSDRFSAERTGGSVSTLTIQRTQQEDSAVYLCASSLQGVPNSPLHFGNGTRLTVT.